This TCR beta chain is drawn from a study of blood T cell repertoires in COVID-19. Study-level background: COVID-19 samples collected from the United States, Italy and Spain covered acute and convalescent phases. Nucleic acid was either cDNA or gDNA, and it came from T cells, B-cell-depleted T cells, or PBMCs.

V gave up 7 bases and J gave up 4 bases, with 16 bases separating them. Germline lookup yields CDR1 MDHEN and CDR2 SYDVKM. The CDR3 has 14 residues. In the authors' methods: The assay estimated nucleated cells by amplifying reference gene primers. Repertoires were generated with immunoSEQ multiplex PCR, while TCRdb's copy carries only in-frame clones and drops some. The V and J calls and the clone size are those of that table, but D and trimming were determined from the DNA. The sample lists hundreds of thousands of clones; approximately 86% were seen once. The rearrangement uses TRBV28 and TRBJ2-5, with no clear D. The sample comprised peripheral blood. This receptor was identified in a man between 70 and 80 years old with acute or convalescent COVID-19. The CDR3 coding sequence is TGTGCCAGCAAATATGGTCCCTCCAGAGAGACCCAGTACTTC. It encodes CASKYGPSRETQYF. Combining the CDR3 with reference TRBV28 and TRBJ2-5 gives the whole variable domain DVKVTQSSRYLVKRTGEKVFLECVQDMDHENMFWYRQDPGLGLRLIYFSYDVKMKEKGDIPEGYSVSREKKERFSLILESASTNQTSMYLCASKYGPSRETQYFGPGTRLLVL.